The source of this T cell receptor beta chain is a study of blood T cell repertoires in COVID-19. This CDR3 comprises 14 residues. The germline V gene encodes CDR1 SGHRS and CDR2 YFSETQ. After removal of 3 bases from V and 1 base from J, the junction contained 3 bases not matched to a gene. As originally analysed: Scientists estimated how many nucleated cells there were by amplifying reference gene primers. Sequenced by immunoSEQ multiplex PCR; TCRdb stores in-frame clones only, minus some. V, J and clone size are those of that table, while D and trimming were read from the DNA. The sample yields tens of thousands of clones, about nine tenths seen once.

The TCR sequence derives from a woman aged 60 to 75 with active or convalescent COVID-19. This sequence joins TRBV5-1 and TRBJ1-1; TRBD1 aligns across 7 bases. Sequencing was performed on peripheral blood. This CDR3 reads CASSSQGGNTEAFF. CDR3 in DNA: TGCGCCAGCAGCTCCCAGGGGGGGAACACTGAAGCTTTCTTT.